These T cell receptor beta chains were read from a single sample in a study of cytomegalovirus exposure and HLA in healthy donors. Measured with immunoSEQ multiplex PCR; TCRdb has only the in-frame clones, and not every one. The table includes fewer than 150,000 clones, 78% detected once. Sequencing used PBMCs. These receptors were collected from a male donor in good health and CMV-seronegative. The conserved cysteine and the conserved F or W are not part of the CDR3 here. The order of the fields is D gene, J gene, V gene, clone size, CDR3 protein. D genes are given only for firm matches. A row's size may be missing; if present it is once, few, many or a size class.

D gene: .; J gene: TRBJ1-2; V gene: TRBV27; clone size: once; CDR3 protein: ASSLVGGVRFYT
D gene: TRBD1; J gene: TRBJ1-2; V gene: TRBV9; clone size: .; CDR3 protein: ASSVRDRVVGGYGYT
D gene: TRBD1; J gene: TRBJ1-2; V gene: TRBV5-1; clone size: .; CDR3 protein: ASSARTGVNYGYT
D gene: .; J gene: TRBJ2-1; V gene: TRBV5-1; clone size: .; CDR3 protein: ASRDIQGSYNEQF
D gene: TRBD1; J gene: TRBJ1-5; V gene: TRBV28; clone size: .; CDR3 protein: ASSSQGDDQPQH
D gene: .; J gene: TRBJ2-1; V gene: TRBV7-2; clone size: .; CDR3 protein: ASSRRTPNAGEQF
D gene: .; J gene: TRBJ1-2; V gene: TRBV7-2; clone size: .; CDR3 protein: ASSLRDPFYGYT
D gene: .; J gene: TRBJ1-5; V gene: TRBV6-5; clone size: once; CDR3 protein: ASTPAGQGNQPQH
D gene: TRBD1; J gene: TRBJ2-1; V gene: TRBV18; clone size: .; CDR3 protein: ASSPTGGSYNEQF
D gene: .; J gene: TRBJ2-7; V gene: TRBV10-3; clone size: .; CDR3 protein: AITDTSSYEQY
D gene: .; J gene: TRBJ2-2; V gene: TRBV29-1; clone size: .; CDR3 protein: SVDSDTGELF
D gene: TRBD2; J gene: TRBJ2-1; V gene: TRBV5-5; clone size: few; CDR3 protein: ASSWERGPISNEQF
D gene: .; J gene: TRBJ1-4; V gene: TRBV4-1; clone size: .; CDR3 protein: ASSQWVGQFEKLF
D gene: .; J gene: TRBJ1-4; V gene: TRBV7-2; clone size: .; CDR3 protein: ASSLVSGRGGSVVEKLF
D gene: .; J gene: TRBJ2-7; V gene: TRBV7-9; clone size: .; CDR3 protein: ASSLVGGSYEQY